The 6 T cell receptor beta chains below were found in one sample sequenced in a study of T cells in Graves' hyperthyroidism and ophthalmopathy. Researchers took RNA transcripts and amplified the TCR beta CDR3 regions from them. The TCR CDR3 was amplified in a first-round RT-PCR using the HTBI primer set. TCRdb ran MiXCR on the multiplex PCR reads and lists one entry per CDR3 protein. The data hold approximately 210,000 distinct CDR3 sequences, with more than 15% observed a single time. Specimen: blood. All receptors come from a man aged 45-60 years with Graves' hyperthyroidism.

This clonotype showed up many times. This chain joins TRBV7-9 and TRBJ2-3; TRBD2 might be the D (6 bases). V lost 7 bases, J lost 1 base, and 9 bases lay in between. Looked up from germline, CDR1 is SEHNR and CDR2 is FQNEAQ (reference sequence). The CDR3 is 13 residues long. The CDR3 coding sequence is TGTGCCAGCACCTCTAGCGGCACAGATACGCAGTATTTT. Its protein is CASTSSGTDTQYF.

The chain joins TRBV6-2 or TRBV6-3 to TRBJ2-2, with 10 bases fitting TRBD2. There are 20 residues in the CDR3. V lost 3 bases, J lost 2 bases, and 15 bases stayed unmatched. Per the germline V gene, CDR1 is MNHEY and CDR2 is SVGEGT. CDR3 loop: CASSYPGKSTSGANTGELFF. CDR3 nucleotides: TGTGCCAGCAGTTATCCCGGGAAATCTACTAGCGGGGCAAACACCGGGGAGCTGTTTTTT.

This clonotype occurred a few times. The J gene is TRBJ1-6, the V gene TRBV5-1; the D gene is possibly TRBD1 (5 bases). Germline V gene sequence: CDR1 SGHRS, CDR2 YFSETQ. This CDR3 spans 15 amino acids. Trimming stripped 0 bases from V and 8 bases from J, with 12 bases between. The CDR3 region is CASSLETEGDSPLHF. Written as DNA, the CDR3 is TGCGCCAGCAGCTTGGAGACAGAAGGGGATTCACCCCTCCACTTT.

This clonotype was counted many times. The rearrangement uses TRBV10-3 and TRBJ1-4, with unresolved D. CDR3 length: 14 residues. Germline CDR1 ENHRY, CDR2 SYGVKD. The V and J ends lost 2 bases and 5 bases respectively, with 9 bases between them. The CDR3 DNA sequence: TGTGCCATCAGTGAGAACGCAAACAATGAAAAACTGTTTTTT. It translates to CAISENANNEKLFF.

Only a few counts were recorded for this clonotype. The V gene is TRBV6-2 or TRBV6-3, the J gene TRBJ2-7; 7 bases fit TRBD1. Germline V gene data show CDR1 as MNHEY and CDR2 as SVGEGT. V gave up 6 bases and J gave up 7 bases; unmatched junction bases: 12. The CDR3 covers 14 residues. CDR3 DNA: TGTGCCAGCAGCCTAAGACCCCAGGGGGTGGAGCAGTACTTC. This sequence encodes CASSLRPQGVEQYF.

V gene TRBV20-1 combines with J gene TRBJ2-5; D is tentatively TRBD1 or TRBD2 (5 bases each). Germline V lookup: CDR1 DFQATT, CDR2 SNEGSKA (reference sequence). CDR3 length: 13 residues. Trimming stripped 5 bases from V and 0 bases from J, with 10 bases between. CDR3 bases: TGCAGTGCTCTGGGACGGGACCAAGAGACCCAGTACTTC. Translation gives CSALGRDQETQYF.